The 15 T cell receptor beta chains reported below all come from one sample, sequenced in a study of CD8 T cells in Susac syndrome. Roughly 0.5 to 1 ug RNA was reverse transcribed with random hexamers. TCRdb analysed the immunoSEQ multiplex PCR reads with MiXCR anew, one entry per CDR3 protein. The sample lists 400,000 to 550,000 distinct CDR3 sequences, more than 70% occurring once. Material: CD8+ T cells from PBMCs. These receptors were taken from a human donor with multiple sclerosis.

This clonotype was detected a few times. This chain connects TRBV28 to TRBJ2-7; D is possibly TRBD1 (6 bases). This CDR3 has 15 residues. V was cut by 6 bases and J by 3 bases, with 18 bases left in between. Germline values: CDR1 MDHEN, CDR2 SYDVKM. The CDR3 here is CASSLRGWGSYEQYF. The CDR3 coding sequence is TGTGCCAGCAGCCTTAGGGGGTGGGGAAGCTACGAGCAGTACTTC.

J is TRBJ2-1 and V is TRBV7-3; 10 positions agree with TRBD2. Germline CDR1 is SGHTA and CDR2 is FQGTGA. The CDR3 totals 16 residues. V lost 5 bases to trimming and J lost 4 bases; unmatched junction nucleotides: 8. CDR3 region: CASSPDSTSGYNEQFF. The CDR3 coding sequence is TGTGCCAGCAGCCCGGACTCGACTAGCGGGTACAATGAGCAGTTCTTC.

The chain recombines TRBV2 with TRBJ1-2; no reliable D call. Germline V CDR1 and CDR2: SNHLY, FYNNEI. This CDR3 has 10 amino acids. Trimming took off 6 bases at V and 7 bases at J, with 6 bases between the two ends. In DNA form, the CDR3 reads TGTGCCAGCAGGGCCACTGGCTACACCTTC. Translating it yields CASRATGYTF. The full variable domain, its missing parts supplied by reference TRBV2 and TRBJ1-2, is EPEVTQTPSHQVTQMGQEVILRCVPISNHLYFYWYRQILGQKVEFLVSFYNNEISEKSEIFDDQFSVERPDGSNFTLKIRSTKLEDSAMYFCASRATGYTFGSGTRLTVV.

This clonotype was found a few times. V and J are TRBV24-1 and TRBJ2-1; D is uncertain. The CDR3 consists of 12 residues. V was shortened by 6 bases and J by 0 bases, with 2 bases between the two germline ends. The germline gives CDR1 KGHDR, CDR2 SFDVKD. The DNA of the CDR3 is TGTGCCACCAGTAACTCCTACAATGAGCAGTTCTTC. Translation: CATSNSYNEQFF.

The CDR3 DNA reads TGCGCCAGCAGCCTTCGACAGACCCCAACTAATGAAAAACTGTTTTTT. Translated: CASSLRQTPTNEKLFF. This chain links TRBV4-1 with TRBJ1-4, with D possibly being TRBD1 (5 bases). Germline CDR1 MGHRA, CDR2 YSYEKL. The CDR3 runs 16 residues. V was shortened by 4 bases and J by 0 bases, with 12 bases between the two germline ends.

The rearrangement uses TRBV2 and TRBJ2-1, with D perhaps TRBD2 (7 bases). V lost 9 bases and J 5 bases, leaving 20 bases between the germline ends. Germline V gene data show CDR1 as SNHLY and CDR2 as FYNNEI. This CDR3 comprises 15 residues. The CDR3 DNA reads TGTGCCAGTACCCTGGGGGCGGGAGAGGACAATGAGCAGTTCTTC. It is translated as CASTLGAGEDNEQFF.

The chain uses TRBV5-1 and TRBJ1-1, with D hard to call. The germline V and J ends were trimmed by 2 bases and 2 bases, with 10 bases remaining between them. The CDR3 contains 14 residues. Per the germline V gene, CDR1 is SGHRS and CDR2 is YFSETQ. The CDR3 sequence is CASSFHGENTEAFF. The CDR3 region has the DNA TGCGCCAGCAGCTTCCATGGGGAAAACACTGAAGCTTTCTTT.

The CDR3 loop reads CAISEGIQGLHTEAFF. CDR3 DNA: TGTGCCATCAGTGAGGGGATTCAGGGGCTGCACACTGAAGCTTTCTTT. The genes are TRBV10-3 and TRBJ1-1; D may be TRBD1 (6 bases). The CDR3 is 16 residues long. Germline CDR1 and CDR2: ENHRY and SYGVKD. The V end was cut by 2 bases, the J end by 3 bases, with 16 bases between.

This clonotype appeared a single time. The chain employs TRBV3-1 and TRBJ1-4, with 7 bases matching TRBD1. The CDR3 runs to 15 residues. The trim removed 3 bases at V and 5 bases at J, leaving 6 bases unmatched. Per germline, CDR1 LGHDT and CDR2 YNNKEL (reference sequence). The CDR3 region has the DNA TGTGCCAGCAGCCAGGGTCGGGACAGCAATGAAAAACTGTTTTTT. Protein: CASSQGRDSNEKLFF. Together with reference TRBV3-1 and TRBJ1-4, the CDR3 gives the full variable domain: DTAVSQTPKYLVTQMGNDKSIKCEQNLGHDTMYWYKQDSKKFLKIMFSYNNKELIINETVPNRFSPKSPDKAHLNLHINSLELGDSAVYFCASSQGRDSNEKLFFGSGTQLSVL.

V usage is TRBV14 and J usage is TRBJ2-2; TRBD1 might be the D (6 bases). Trimming removed 0 bases from V and 4 bases from J, with 12 bases in between. The CDR3 sequence is 16 residues long. CDR1 is SGHDN and CDR2 is FVKESK in the germline V gene. CDR3 loop: CASSQETGLITGELFF. The CDR3 DNA follows: TGTGCCAGCAGCCAAGAAACAGGGCTGATCACCGGGGAGCTGTTTTTT.

The chain carries TRBV27 and TRBJ2-1, with D possibly being TRBD1 (6 bases). The length of the CDR3 is 15 residues. Germline assignment: CDR1 MNHEY and CDR2 SMNVEV (reference sequence). V dropped 3 bases and J dropped 3 bases, with 12 bases sitting between them. The CDR3 loop is CASSLGQLSYNEQFF. The CDR3 DNA reads as TGTGCCAGCAGTTTGGGACAATTGAGCTACAATGAGCAGTTCTTC.

The chain carries TRBV28 and TRBJ2-2; 15 nucleotides align to TRBD2. The V gene end was trimmed by 6 bases and the J gene end by 7 bases; junction bases not matched to a gene: 6. In germline, CDR1 is MDHEN, CDR2 SYDVKM. The CDR3 consists of 16 residues. CDR3 protein: CASRPRTSGRVGELFF. The DNA of the CDR3 is TGTGCCAGCAGACCCAGGACTAGCGGGAGGGTCGGGGAGCTGTTTTTT.

The chain carries TRBV7-9 and TRBJ2-1; 7 nucleotides align to TRBD2. CDR1 and CDR2 from the germline V gene are SEHNR and FQNEAQ (reference sequence). There are 16 residues in the CDR3. V trimming: 3 bases; J trimming: 3 bases; junction bases outside the gene matches: 8. The CDR3 region has the DNA TGTGCCAGCAGCTTGGGGGGTAGCGGGTTCTACAATGAGCAGTTCTTC. Its protein is CASSLGGSGFYNEQFF.

The J gene is TRBJ1-4, the V gene TRBV18; D ambiguous. The ends were cut back, 2 bases at V and 8 bases at J, with 21 bases in the middle. Germline V CDR1 and CDR2: KGHSH, LQKENI. The CDR3 loop spans 17 amino acids. The CDR3 protein is CASSPDTVFDIREKLFF. CDR3 nucleotides: TGTGCCAGCTCACCAGATACGGTGTTTGACATACGAGAAAAACTGTTTTTT.

In nucleotides, the CDR3 is TGTGCCAGTAGTCTCCGCGGGAGCTCGTCAGATACGCAGTATTTT. Its translation is CASSLRGSSSDTQYF. The chain combines TRBV19 with TRBJ2-3, with 7 bases identical to TRBD2. The germline CDR1 and CDR2 sequences are LNHDA and SQIVND (reference sequence). The CDR3 runs 15 residues. With V trimmed by 5 bases and J by 4 bases, 9 bases remained unmatched.